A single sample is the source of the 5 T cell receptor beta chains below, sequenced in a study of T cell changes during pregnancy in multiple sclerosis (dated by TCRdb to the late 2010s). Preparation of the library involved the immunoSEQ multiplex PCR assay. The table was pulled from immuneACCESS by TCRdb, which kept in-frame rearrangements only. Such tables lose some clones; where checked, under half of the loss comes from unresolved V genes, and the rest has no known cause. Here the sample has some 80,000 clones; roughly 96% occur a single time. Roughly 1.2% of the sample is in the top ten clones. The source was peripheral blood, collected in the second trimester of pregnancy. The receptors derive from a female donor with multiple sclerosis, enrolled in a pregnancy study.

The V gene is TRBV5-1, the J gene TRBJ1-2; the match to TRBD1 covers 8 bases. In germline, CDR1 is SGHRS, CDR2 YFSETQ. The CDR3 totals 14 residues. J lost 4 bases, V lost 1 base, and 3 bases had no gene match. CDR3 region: CASSLSQGAYGYTF. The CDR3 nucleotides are TGCGCCAGCAGCTTGTCTCAGGGGGCCTATGGCTACACCTTC.

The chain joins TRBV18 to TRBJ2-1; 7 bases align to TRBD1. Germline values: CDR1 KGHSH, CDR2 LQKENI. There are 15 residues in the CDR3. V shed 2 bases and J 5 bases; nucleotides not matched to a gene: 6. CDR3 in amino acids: CASSPTRTGDNEQFF. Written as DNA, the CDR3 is TGTGCCAGCTCACCAACCCGGACAGGTGACAATGAGCAGTTCTTC.

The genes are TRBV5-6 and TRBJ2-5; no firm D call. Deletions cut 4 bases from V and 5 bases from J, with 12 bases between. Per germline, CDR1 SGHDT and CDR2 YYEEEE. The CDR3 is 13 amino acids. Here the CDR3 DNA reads TGTGCCAGCAGCAGTCAAACCAGGGAGACCCAGTACTTC. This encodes CASSSQTRETQYF. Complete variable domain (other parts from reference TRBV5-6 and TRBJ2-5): DAGVTQSPTHLIKTRGQQVTLRCSPKSGHDTVSWYQQALGQGPQFIFQYYEEEERQRGNFPDRFSGHQFPNYSSELNVNALLLGDSALYLCASSSQTRETQYFGPGTRLLVL.

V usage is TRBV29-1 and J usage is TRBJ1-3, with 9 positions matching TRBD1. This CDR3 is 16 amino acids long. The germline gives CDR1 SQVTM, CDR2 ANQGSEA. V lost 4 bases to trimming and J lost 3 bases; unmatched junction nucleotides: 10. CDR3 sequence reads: CSVAGGDRVLGNTIYF. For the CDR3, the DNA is TGCAGCGTTGCGGGGGGGGACAGGGTACTTGGAAACACCATATATTTT.

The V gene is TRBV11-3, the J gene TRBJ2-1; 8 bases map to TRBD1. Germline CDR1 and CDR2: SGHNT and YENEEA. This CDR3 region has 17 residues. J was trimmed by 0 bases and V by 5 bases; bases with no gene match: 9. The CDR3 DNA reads TGTGCCAGCAGCGCTCGGACAGGGCGATTCTCCTACAATGAGCAGTTCTTC. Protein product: CASSARTGRFSYNEQFF.